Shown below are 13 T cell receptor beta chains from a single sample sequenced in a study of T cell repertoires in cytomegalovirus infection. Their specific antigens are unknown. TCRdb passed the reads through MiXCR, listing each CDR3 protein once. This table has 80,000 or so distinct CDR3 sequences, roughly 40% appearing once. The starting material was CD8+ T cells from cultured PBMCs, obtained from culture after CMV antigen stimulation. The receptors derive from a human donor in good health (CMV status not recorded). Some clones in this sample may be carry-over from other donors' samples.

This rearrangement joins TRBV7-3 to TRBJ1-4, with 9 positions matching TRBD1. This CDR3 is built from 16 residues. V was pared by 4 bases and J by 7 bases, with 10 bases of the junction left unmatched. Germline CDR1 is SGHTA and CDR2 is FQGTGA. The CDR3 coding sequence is TGTGCCAGCAGCTGGGACAGGGAACGGGCGACTGAAAAACTGTTTTTT. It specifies CASSWDRERATEKLFF.

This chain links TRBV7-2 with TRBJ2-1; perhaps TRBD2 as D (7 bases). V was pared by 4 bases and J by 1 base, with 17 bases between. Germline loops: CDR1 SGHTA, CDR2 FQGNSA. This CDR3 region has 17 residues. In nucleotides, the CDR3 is TGTGCCAGCAGCTCTTATTTGGGGGGGCGGTCCTACAATGAGCAGTTCTTC. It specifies CASSSYLGGRSYNEQFF.

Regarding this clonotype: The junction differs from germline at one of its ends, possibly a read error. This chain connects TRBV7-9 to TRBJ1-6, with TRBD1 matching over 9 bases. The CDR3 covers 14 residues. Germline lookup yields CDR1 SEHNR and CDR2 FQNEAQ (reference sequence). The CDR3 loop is CASRRDRANSPLHF. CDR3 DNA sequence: TGTGCCAGCCGGCGGGACAGGGCCAATTCACCCCTCCACTTC.

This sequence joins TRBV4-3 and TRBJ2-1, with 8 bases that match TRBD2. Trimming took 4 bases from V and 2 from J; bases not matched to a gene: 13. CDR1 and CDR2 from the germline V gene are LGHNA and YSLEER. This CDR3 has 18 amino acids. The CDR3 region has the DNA TGCGCCAGCAGCCCGGGAGGGCCCCATCACAGCACCTACAATGAGCAGTTCTTC. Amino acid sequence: CASSPGGPHHSTYNEQFF.

CDR3: CASSQPPFSDTEAFF. CDR3 coding DNA: TGTGCCAGCAGCCAACCCCCTTTCTCAGACACTGAAGCTTTCTTT. The V gene is TRBV7-4, the J gene TRBJ1-1; D call uncertain. The CDR3 loop spans 15 amino acids. Trimming removed 5 bases at V and 3 bases at J, with 16 bases between. Germline V CDR1 and CDR2: SGHVT, SQSDAQ. The entire variable domain, with the rest obtained from reference TRBV7-4 and TRBJ1-1, is as follows: GAGVSQSPRYKVAKRGRDVALRCDSISGHVTLYWYRQTLGQGSEVLTYSQSDAQRDKSGRPSGRFSAERPERSVSTLKIQRTEQGDSAVYLCASSQPPFSDTEAFFGQGTRLTVV.

CDR3 protein: CASSLQGVTEAFF. In nucleotides, the CDR3 is TGTGCCAGCAGCCTTCAGGGAGTCACTGAAGCTTTCTTT. J is TRBJ1-1 and V is TRBV5-6, with a tentative D call TRBD1 (5 bases). Germline CDR1 is SGHDT and CDR2 is YYEEEE. Trimming pared 4 bases from V and 4 bases from J, leaving 11 bases between. This CDR3 comprises 13 residues.

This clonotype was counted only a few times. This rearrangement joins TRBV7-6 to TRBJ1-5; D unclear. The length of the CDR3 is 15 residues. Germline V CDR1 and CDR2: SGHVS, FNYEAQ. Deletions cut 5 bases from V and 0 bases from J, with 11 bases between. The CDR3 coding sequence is TGTGCCAGCAGCCCGTCCGGATATAGCAATCAGCCCCAGCATTTT. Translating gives CASSPSGYSNQPQHF.

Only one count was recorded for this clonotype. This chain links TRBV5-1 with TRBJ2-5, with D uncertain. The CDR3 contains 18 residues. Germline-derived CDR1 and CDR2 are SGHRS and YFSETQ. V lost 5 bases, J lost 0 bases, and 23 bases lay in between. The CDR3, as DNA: TGCGCCAGCAGGGAAGACATACAATTGAAATTCTACCAAGAGACCCAGTACTTC. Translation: CASREDIQLKFYQETQYF.

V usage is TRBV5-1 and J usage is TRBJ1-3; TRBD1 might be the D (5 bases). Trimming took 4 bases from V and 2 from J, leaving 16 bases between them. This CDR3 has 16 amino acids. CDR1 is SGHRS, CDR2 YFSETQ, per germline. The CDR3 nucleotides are TGCGCCAGCAGCCCCCGAATCATGGGGGCTGGAAACACCATATATTTT. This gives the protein CASSPRIMGAGNTIYF.

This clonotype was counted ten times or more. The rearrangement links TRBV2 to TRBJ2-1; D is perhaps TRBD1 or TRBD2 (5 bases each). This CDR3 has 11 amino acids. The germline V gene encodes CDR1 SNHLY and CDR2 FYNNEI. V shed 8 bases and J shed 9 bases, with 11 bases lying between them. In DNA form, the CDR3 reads TGTGCCAGCCGAGGGGCAATTGAGCAGTTCTTC. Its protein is CASRGAIEQFF.

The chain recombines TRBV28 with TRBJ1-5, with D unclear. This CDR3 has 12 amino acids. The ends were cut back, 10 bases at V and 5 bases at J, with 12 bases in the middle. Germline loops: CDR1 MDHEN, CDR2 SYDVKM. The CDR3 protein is CAMRGGDQPQHF. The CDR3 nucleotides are TGTGCCATGCGAGGAGGAGATCAGCCCCAGCATTTT.

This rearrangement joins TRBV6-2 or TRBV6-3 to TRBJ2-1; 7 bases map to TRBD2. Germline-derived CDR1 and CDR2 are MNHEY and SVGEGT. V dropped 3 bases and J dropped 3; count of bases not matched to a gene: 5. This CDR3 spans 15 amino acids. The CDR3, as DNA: TGTGCCAGCAGTTATATAACTAGCGTCTACAATGAGCAGTTCTTC. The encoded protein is CASSYITSVYNEQFF.

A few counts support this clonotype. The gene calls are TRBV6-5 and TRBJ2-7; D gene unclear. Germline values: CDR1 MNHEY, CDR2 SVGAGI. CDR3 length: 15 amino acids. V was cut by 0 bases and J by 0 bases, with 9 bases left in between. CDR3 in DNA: TGTGCCAGCAGTTACTCGACTGGGCACTCCTACGAGCAGTACTTC. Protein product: CASSYSTGHSYEQYF.